This T cell receptor (beta chain) is from a study of patients and donors after allogeneic stem cell transplantation. TCRdb fed the RT-PCR reads into MiXCR, producing one record per CDR3 protein. The sample carries 200,000 to 250,000 distinct CDR3 sequences, roughly 14% recorded once. The CDR3 length is 12 residues. Trimming removed 4 bases from V and 12 bases from J; junction bases left unmatched: 5. Germline CDR1 is MGHRA and CDR2 is YSYEKL. Specimen: blood, either unsorted or a sorted T cell fraction (not recorded which). The receptor was isolated from a human donor who was either an allogeneic HSCT recipient or a stem cell or donor lymphocyte infusion donor (not recorded which). It is not recorded whose cells these are; they may come from a transplant donor. This chain uses TRBV4-1 with TRBJ2-1, with TRBD2 matching 8 bases. The CDR3 here is CASSPDREGQFF. The DNA for the CDR3 is TGCGCCAGCAGCCCAGACCGGGAGGGGCAGTTCTTC.